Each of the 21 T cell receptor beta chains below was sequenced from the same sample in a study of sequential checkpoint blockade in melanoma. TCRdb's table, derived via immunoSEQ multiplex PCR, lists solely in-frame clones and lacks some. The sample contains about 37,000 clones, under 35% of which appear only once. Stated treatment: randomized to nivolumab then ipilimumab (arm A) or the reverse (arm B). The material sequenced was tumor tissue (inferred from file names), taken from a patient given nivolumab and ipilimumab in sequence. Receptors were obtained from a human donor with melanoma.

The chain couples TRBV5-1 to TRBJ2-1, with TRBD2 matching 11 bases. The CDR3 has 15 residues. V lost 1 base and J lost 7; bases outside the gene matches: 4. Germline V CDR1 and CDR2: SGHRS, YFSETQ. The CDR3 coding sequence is TGCGCCAGCAGCTTGTATCTAGCGGGGGGAAATGAGCAGTTCTTC. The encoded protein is CASSLYLAGGNEQFF.

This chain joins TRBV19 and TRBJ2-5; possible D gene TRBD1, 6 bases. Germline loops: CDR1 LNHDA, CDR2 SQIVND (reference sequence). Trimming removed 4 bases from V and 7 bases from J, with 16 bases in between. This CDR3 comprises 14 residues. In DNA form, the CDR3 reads TGTGCCAGTAGTACTTCTCTGGGGGCTGTGACCCAGTACTTC. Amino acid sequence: CASSTSLGAVTQYF.

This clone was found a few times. The CDR3 loop is CASSPLTLEAGTSTDTQYF. The CDR3 DNA sequence: TGTGCCAGCAGTCCACTCACCCTCGAAGCGGGGACTAGCACAGATACGCAGTATTTT. This sequence joins TRBV6-8 and TRBJ2-3, with TRBD2 matching over 7 bases. Per the germline V gene, CDR1 is MNHGY and CDR2 is SAAAGT. The trim removed 5 bases at V and 0 bases at J, leaving 17 bases unmatched. The CDR3 has 19 residues.

The CDR3 DNA reads TGTGCCAGCAGTTACTCGAATCTCGCGACAGATACGCAGTATTTT. Translating it yields CASSYSNLATDTQYF. This chain uses TRBV6-8 with TRBJ2-3; no reliable D call. CDR1 and CDR2 from the germline V gene are MNHGY and SAAAGT. With 0 bases removed from V and 3 bases from J, the gap between germline ends came to 10 bases. The CDR3 is made up of 15 amino acids.

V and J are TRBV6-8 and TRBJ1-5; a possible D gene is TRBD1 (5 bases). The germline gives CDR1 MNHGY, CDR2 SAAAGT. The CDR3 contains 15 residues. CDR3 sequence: CARPGPGGGNQPQHF. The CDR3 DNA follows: TGTGCACGCCCGGGACCCGGCGGTGGCAATCAGCCCCAGCATTTT.

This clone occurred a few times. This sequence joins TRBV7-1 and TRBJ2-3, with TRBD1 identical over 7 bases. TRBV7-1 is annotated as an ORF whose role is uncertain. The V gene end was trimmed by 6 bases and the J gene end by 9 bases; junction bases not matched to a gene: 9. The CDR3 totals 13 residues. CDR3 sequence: CASRFRDSGTQYF. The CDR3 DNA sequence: TGTGCCAGCAGATTCCGGGACAGTGGGACGCAGTATTTT.

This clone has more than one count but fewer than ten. DNA of the CDR3: TGTGCCAGCAGCTTACCCTACCTAATCCCAGCGGCCCAAGAGACCCAGTACTTC. It encodes CASSLPYLIPAAQETQYF. The V gene is TRBV11-3, the J gene TRBJ2-5; D might be TRBD2 (5 bases). The germline CDR1 and CDR2 sequences are SGHNT and YENEEA. The CDR3 is made up of 18 amino acids. Trimming took 2 bases from V and 1 from J, leaving 20 bases between them.

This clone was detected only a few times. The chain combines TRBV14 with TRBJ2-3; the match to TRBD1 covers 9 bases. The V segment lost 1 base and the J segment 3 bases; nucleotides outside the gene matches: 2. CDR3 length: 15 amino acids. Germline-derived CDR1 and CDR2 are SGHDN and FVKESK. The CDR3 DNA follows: TGTGCCAGCAGCCAAGTGGGACAGGGAACAGATACGCAGTATTTT. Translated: CASSQVGQGTDTQYF.

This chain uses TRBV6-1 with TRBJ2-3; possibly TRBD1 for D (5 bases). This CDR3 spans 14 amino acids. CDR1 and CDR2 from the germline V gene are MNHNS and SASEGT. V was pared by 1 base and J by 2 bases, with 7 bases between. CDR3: CASSEDRLTDTQYF. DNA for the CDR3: TGTGCCAGCAGTGAAGACAGGCTCACAGATACGCAGTATTTT.

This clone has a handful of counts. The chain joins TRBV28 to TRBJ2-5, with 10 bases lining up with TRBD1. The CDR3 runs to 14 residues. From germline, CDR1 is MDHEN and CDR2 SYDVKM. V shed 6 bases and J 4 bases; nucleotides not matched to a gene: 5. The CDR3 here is CASRRTGGRETQYF. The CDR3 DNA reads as TGTGCCAGCAGAAGGACAGGGGGTCGAGAGACCCAGTACTTC. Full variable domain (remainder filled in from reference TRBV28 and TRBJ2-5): DVKVTQSSRYLVKRTGEKVFLECVQDMDHENMFWYRQDPGLGLRLIYFSYDVKMKEKGDIPEGYSVSREKKERFSLILESASTNQTSMYLCASRRTGGRETQYFGPGTRLLVL.

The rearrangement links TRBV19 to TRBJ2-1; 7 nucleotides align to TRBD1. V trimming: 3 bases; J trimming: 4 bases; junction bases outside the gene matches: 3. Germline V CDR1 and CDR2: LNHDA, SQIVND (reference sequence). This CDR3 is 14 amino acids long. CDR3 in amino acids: CASSMGQLYNEQFF. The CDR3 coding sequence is TGTGCCAGTAGTATGGGACAGCTTTACAATGAGCAGTTCTTC. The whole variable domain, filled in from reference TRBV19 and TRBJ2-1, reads DGGITQSPKYLFRKEGQNVTLSCEQNLNHDAMYWYRQDPGQGLRLIYYSQIVNDFQKGDIAEGYSVSREKKESFPLTVTSAQKNPTAFYLCASSMGQLYNEQFFGPGTRLTVL.

In DNA form, the CDR3 reads TGCGCCAGCAGCTTGGCCGGGGACACCTACAATGAGCAGTTCTTC. This codes for CASSLAGDTYNEQFF. The rearrangement joins TRBV5-1 to TRBJ2-1; a weak D match, TRBD1 (6 bases). Trimming pared 0 bases from V and 2 bases from J, leaving 9 bases between. This CDR3 has 15 residues. CDR1 SGHRS and CDR2 YFSETQ come from the germline V gene.

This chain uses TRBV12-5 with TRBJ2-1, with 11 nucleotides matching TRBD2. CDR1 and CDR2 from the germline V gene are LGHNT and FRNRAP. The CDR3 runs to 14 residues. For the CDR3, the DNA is TGTGCCAGCCTTAGCGGGGGGGCAGGGAATGAGCAGTTCTTC. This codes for CASLSGGAGNEQFF.

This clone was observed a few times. The CDR3 DNA is TGTGCCAGCAGTGCCACGGGGTTTGAAAAACTGTTTTTT. It yields the protein CASSATGFEKLFF. The V gene is TRBV6-8, the J gene TRBJ1-4; D is undetermined. The CDR3 extends over 13 amino acids. V was cut by 5 bases and J by 7 bases, with 11 bases left in between. CDR1 is MNHGY and CDR2 is SAAAGT in the germline V gene.

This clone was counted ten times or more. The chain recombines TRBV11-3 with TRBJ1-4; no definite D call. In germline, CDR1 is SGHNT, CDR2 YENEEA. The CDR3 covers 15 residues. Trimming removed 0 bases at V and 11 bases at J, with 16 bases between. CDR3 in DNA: TGTGCCAGCAGCTTAGATGGCAGGTCCCCGAGGAAACTGTTTTTT. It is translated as CASSLDGRSPRKLFF.

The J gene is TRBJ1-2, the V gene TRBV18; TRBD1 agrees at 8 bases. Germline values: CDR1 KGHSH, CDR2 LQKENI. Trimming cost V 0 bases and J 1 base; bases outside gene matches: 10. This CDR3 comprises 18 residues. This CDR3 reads CASSPPGQGRLDNYGYTF. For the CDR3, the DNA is TGTGCCAGCTCACCACCCGGACAGGGAAGGTTGGATAACTATGGCTACACCTTC.

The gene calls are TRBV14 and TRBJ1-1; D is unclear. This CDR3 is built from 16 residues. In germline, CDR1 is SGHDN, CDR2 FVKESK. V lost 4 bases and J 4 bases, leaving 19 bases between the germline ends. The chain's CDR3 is CASSPYSWGSSTEAFF. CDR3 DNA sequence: TGTGCCAGCAGCCCTTACTCATGGGGTTCTTCCACTGAAGCTTTCTTT.

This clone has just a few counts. The CDR3 coding sequence is TGTGCCAGCAGTTGGACAGGGGAAGAGACCCAGTACTTC. This sequence encodes CASSWTGEETQYF. The chain uses TRBV6-8 and TRBJ2-5; 9 bases fit TRBD1. Germline V gene data show CDR1 as MNHGY and CDR2 as SAAAGT. The ends lost 4 bases at V and 3 bases at J; junction bases unmatched: 0. The CDR3 is 13 residues long.

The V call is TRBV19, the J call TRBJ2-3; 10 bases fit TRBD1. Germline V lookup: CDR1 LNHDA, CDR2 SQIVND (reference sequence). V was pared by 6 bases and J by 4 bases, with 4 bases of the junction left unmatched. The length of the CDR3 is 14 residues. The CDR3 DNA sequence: TGTGCCAGTAGATGGACAGGGGGAGCAGATACGCAGTATTTT. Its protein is CASRWTGGADTQYF.

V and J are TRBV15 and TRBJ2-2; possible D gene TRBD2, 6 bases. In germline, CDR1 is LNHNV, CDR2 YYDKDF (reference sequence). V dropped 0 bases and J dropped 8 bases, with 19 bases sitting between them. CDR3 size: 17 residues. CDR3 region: CATSREEGPPFKGELFF. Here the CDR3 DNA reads TGTGCCACCAGCAGAGAGGAGGGGCCTCCCTTCAAAGGGGAGCTGTTTTTT.

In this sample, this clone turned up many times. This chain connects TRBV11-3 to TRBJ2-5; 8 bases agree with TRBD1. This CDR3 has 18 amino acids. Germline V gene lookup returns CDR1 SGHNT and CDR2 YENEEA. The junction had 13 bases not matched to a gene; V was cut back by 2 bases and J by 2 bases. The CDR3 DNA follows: TGTGCCAGCAGCTTAACGGATTGGGGCAGGGGGCAACAAGAGACCCAGTACTTC. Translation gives CASSLTDWGRGQQETQYF.